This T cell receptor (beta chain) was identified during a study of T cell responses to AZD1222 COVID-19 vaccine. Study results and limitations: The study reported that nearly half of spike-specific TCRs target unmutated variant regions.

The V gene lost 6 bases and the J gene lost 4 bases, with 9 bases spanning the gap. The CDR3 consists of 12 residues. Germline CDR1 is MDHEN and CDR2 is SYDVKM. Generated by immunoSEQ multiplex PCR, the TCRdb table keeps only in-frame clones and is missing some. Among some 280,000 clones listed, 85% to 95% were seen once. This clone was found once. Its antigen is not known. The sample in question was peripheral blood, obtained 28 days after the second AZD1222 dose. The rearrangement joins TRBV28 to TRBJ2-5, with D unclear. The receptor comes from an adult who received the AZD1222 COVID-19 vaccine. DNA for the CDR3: TGTGCCAGCAGAACTACCTCAGAGACCCAGTACTTC. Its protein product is CASRTTSETQYF.